This T cell receptor beta chain was sequenced in a study of T cell responses to AZD1222 COVID-19 vaccine. Study outcomes and limitations: Within unmutated variant regions lay the reported targets of nearly half of spike-specific TCRs.

In regard to this clone: Antigen unknown.

CDR1 is MNHNY, CDR2 SVGAGI, per germline (reference sequence). The CDR3 is made up of 14 amino acids. Between the trimmed V and J ends, which lost 6 bases and 6 bases, there was a span of 15 bases. TCRdb's table, derived via immunoSEQ multiplex PCR, lists solely in-frame clones and lacks some. This sample has some 130,000 clones, with approximately 90% found just once. The sequences come from peripheral blood, collected on day 0 of AZD1222 vaccination. The gene calls are TRBV6-6 and TRBJ1-5; TRBD1 might be the D (6 bases). This receptor was obtained from an adult in good health. CDR3: CASRKGGEAQPQHF. The CDR3 nucleotides are TGTGCCAGCAGAAAGGGGGGAGAGGCTCAGCCCCAGCATTTT.